Below, 28 T cell receptor beta chains from the same sample are listed, as sequenced in a study of STAT5B mutations in CD4+ large granular lymphocyte leukemia. Produced via immunoSEQ multiplex PCR; TCRdb's table is partial and in-frame only. The sample includes about 40,000 clones, roughly 83% seen only once; the top ten take 0.3% to 0.35%. Specimen: CD4+ T cells from blood buffy coats. These receptors all stem from a human donor in good health.

The V gene is TRBV28, the J gene TRBJ2-3; 11 nucleotides match TRBD2. The V segment lost 2 bases and the J segment 6 bases; nucleotides outside the gene matches: 4. From germline, CDR1 is MDHEN and CDR2 SYDVKM. The CDR3 runs 15 residues. This CDR3 is CASSLQLAGVDTQYF. As DNA, the CDR3 is TGTGCCAGCAGTTTACAACTAGCGGGAGTGGATACGCAGTATTTT.

This clone appeared once. The V and J genes are TRBV28 and TRBJ1-1; a possible D gene is TRBD1 (5 bases). The V and J ends lost 6 bases and 0 bases respectively, with 17 bases between them. Germline CDR1 and CDR2: MDHEN and SYDVKM. CDR3 size: 16 residues. This CDR3 is CASSSHRTPMNTEAFF. The CDR3 bases are TGTGCCAGCAGCTCCCACAGGACACCAATGAACACTGAAGCTTTCTTT.

The chain has TRBV7-8 and TRBJ1-5; D gene unclear. Germline CDR1 SGHVS, CDR2 FQNEAQ. The CDR3 sequence is 16 residues long. V dropped 3 bases and J dropped 3 bases, with 15 bases sitting between them. The CDR3 here is CASSFAGSGVNQPQHF. CDR3 DNA sequence: TGTGCCAGCAGCTTTGCCGGATCCGGGGTCAATCAGCCCCAGCATTTT. The whole variable domain, remainder taken from reference TRBV7-8 and TRBJ1-5, is GAGVSQSPRYKVAKRGQDVALRCDPISGHVSLFWYQQALGQGPEFLTYFQNEAQLDKSGLPSDRFFAERPEGSVSTLKIQRTQQEDSAVYLCASSFAGSGVNQPQHFGDGTRLSIL.

This clone was picked up a small number of times. The rearrangement joins TRBV18 to TRBJ1-1; tentative D call: TRBD1 (6 bases). CDR3 length equals 13 residues. V lost 4 bases and J lost 3, with 9 bases in between. The germline gives CDR1 KGHSH, CDR2 LQKENI. The CDR3 DNA is TGTGCCAGCTCACAGGGGGAGCACACTGAAGCTTTCTTT. Protein sequence: CASSQGEHTEAFF. Full variable domain (remainder filled in from reference TRBV18 and TRBJ1-1): NAGVMQNPRHLVRRRGQEARLRCSPMKGHSHVYWYRQLPEEGLKFMVYLQKENIIDESGMPKERFSAEFPKEGPSILRIQQVVRGDSAAYFCASSQGEHTEAFFGQGTRLTVV.

The chain recombines TRBV9 with TRBJ2-1; D is unclear. The length of the CDR3 is 11 residues. Per the germline V gene, CDR1 is SGDLS and CDR2 is YYNGEE. V was pared by 3 bases and J by 5 bases, with 3 bases between. Written as DNA, the CDR3 is TGTGCCAGCAGCGGCGACAATGAGCAGTTCTTC. Its protein product is CASSGDNEQFF.

The rearrangement links TRBV5-4 to TRBJ1-2; D not certain. CDR3 length equals 15 residues. With 0 bases removed from V and 6 bases from J, the gap between germline ends came to 15 bases. Germline V CDR1 and CDR2: SGHNT, YYREEE (reference sequence). The CDR3 loop is CASSLEAGSVNGYTF. In nucleotides, the CDR3 is TGTGCCAGCAGCTTGGAGGCAGGATCGGTAAATGGCTACACCTTC.

This clone was recorded a few times. The chain has TRBV11-2 and TRBJ1-2; no clear D. Germline-derived CDR1 and CDR2 are SGHAT and FQNNGV. V lost 1 base and J lost 4, with 13 bases in between. The CDR3 runs to 15 residues. The CDR3 region is CASSLVSRTGYGYTF. The CDR3 DNA reads TGTGCCAGCAGCTTAGTTAGTAGGACGGGCTATGGCTACACCTTC.

The chain uses TRBV7-5 and TRBJ1-1. TRBV7-5 is a pseudogene. The CDR3 contains 17 residues. CDR3 sequence reads: CVRSLVRLSERPGEAFF. The CDR3 bases are TGTGTCAGAAGCTTAGTTCGACTCTCAGAACGACCCGGCGAAGCTTTCTTT.

A single count supports this clone. The chain combines TRBV4-2 with TRBJ2-1; maybe TRBD2 (5 bases). The germline CDR1 and CDR2 sequences are LGHNA and YNFKEQ. V dropped 1 base and J dropped 7 bases, with 11 bases sitting between them. This CDR3 region has 14 residues. The CDR3 coding sequence is TGTGCCAGCAGCCAAGTGTCTAGCAGGAATGAGCAGTTCTTC. Translating it yields CASSQVSSRNEQFF.

The V gene is TRBV25-1, the J gene TRBJ1-2; D call uncertain. The CDR3 loop spans 17 amino acids. Trimming removed 3 bases from V and 4 bases from J, with 21 bases in between. The V gene's germline CDR1 is MGHDK and CDR2 SYGVNS. The CDR3 DNA reads TGTGCCAGCAGTGAGCCCGAAGGAACCGGATCTCTCTATGGCTACACCTTC. It is translated as CASSEPEGTGSLYGYTF.

This chain links TRBV28 with TRBJ2-1; a weak D match, TRBD1 (5 bases). Per the germline V gene, CDR1 is MDHEN and CDR2 is SYDVKM. Trimming removed 4 bases at V and 8 bases at J, with 12 bases between. The CDR3 is made up of 13 amino acids. The CDR3 spells CASSSLQGYEQFF. The CDR3 DNA reads TGTGCCAGCAGTTCCCTCCAGGGATATGAGCAGTTCTTC.

The chain is built from TRBV14 and TRBJ2-1; D uncertain. The CDR3 consists of 15 residues. In germline, CDR1 is SGHDN, CDR2 FVKESK. Trimming removed 2 bases at V and 5 bases at J, with 13 bases between. The CDR3 reads CASSQPSIRHNEQFF. CDR3 bases: TGTGCCAGCAGCCAACCCTCTATAAGGCACAATGAGCAGTTCTTC.

V is TRBV4-2 and J is TRBJ1-4; TRBD1 might be the D (6 bases). Germline lookup yields CDR1 LGHNA and CDR2 YNFKEQ. The CDR3 extends over 15 amino acids. Trimming left V 0 bases short and J 8 bases short, with 13 bases between. The CDR3 bases are TGTGCCAGCAGCCAAGAGAGGGGGGGCTGGGAAAAACTGTTTTTT. Translating gives CASSQERGGWEKLFF.

This sequence joins TRBV16 and TRBJ1-5; D is unclear. Trimming took off 7 bases at V and 5 bases at J, with 12 bases between the two ends. CDR1 and CDR2 (germline): KGHSY, FQNENV. CDR3 length: 13 amino acids. The CDR3 DNA reads TGTGCCAGCATCATGACTAGGGATCAGCCCCAGCATTTT. This gives the protein CASIMTRDQPQHF.

V and J are TRBV5-6 and TRBJ2-3; TRBD2 aligns across 10 bases. The CDR3 is made up of 17 amino acids. Trimming took 0 bases from V and 6 from J; bases not matched to a gene: 10. Germline V gives CDR1 SGHDT, CDR2 YYEEEE. CDR3 coding DNA: TGTGCCAGCAGCTTGGGGGCTAGCGGGAGTATCTTGGATACGCAGTATTTT. Its translation: CASSLGASGSILDTQYF.

V usage is TRBV6-1 and J usage is TRBJ1-6; D is perhaps TRBD1 (5 bases). Germline CDR1 MNHNS, CDR2 SASEGT. There are 15 residues in the CDR3. V was cut by 4 bases and J by 0 bases, with 7 bases left in between. DNA of the CDR3: TGTGCCAGCAGTGTCGACAGCTCCTATAATTCACCCCTCCACTTT. The encoded protein is CASSVDSSYNSPLHF.

V is TRBV27 and J is TRBJ1-2; maybe TRBD1 (6 bases). The CDR3 is 13 residues long. V was shortened by 7 bases and J by 7 bases, with 16 bases between the two germline ends. The germline gives CDR1 MNHEY, CDR2 SMNVEV (reference sequence). The CDR3 DNA reads as TGTGCCAGCACCGGCGGGGGGCAGTTTGGCTACACCTTC. Encoded protein: CASTGGGQFGYTF.

In DNA, the CDR3 is TGTGCCAGCACGGACAGAAAATCTGGAAACACCATATATTTT. Amino acid sequence: CASTDRKSGNTIYF. V usage is TRBV5-6 and J usage is TRBJ1-3, with D perhaps matching TRBD1 (6 bases). The CDR3 covers 14 residues. The germline CDR1 and CDR2 sequences are SGHDT and YYEEEE. Trimming removed 6 bases at V and 1 base at J, with 11 bases between.

This clone has a handful of counts. The chain recombines TRBV14 with TRBJ2-2; the match to TRBD1 covers 8 bases. The CDR3 spans 13 residues. In germline, CDR1 is SGHDN, CDR2 FVKESK. V lost 4 bases, J lost 6 bases, and 1 base stayed unmatched. This CDR3 reads CASSPQGAGELFF. The CDR3 coding sequence is TGTGCCAGCAGCCCACAGGGGGCCGGGGAGCTGTTTTTT.

The chain couples TRBV15 to TRBJ2-3; TRBD2 matches at 8 bases. Losses at the gene ends were 1 base for V and 5 bases for J; bases not matched to a gene: 11. The CDR3 length is 17 residues. Germline V gives CDR1 LNHNV, CDR2 YYDKDF (reference sequence). The CDR3 sequence is CATSRGGAGDVGDTQYF. The CDR3, as DNA: TGTGCCACCAGCAGAGGGGGAGCGGGAGATGTGGGAGATACGCAGTATTTT.

The chain is built from TRBV6-5 and TRBJ1-1, with unresolved D. The CDR3 spans 10 residues. Between the trimmed V and J ends, which lost 6 bases and 6 bases, there was a span of 5 bases. Germline CDR1 is MNHEY and CDR2 is SVGAGI. The CDR3 is CASRGSEAFF. CDR3 sequence (DNA): TGTGCCAGCAGGGGCTCTGAAGCTTTCTTT.

This clone showed up just a few times. The chain recombines TRBV6-5 with TRBJ1-4; D unclear. V lost 4 bases to trimming and J lost 5 bases, with 8 bases between them. CDR1 is MNHEY, CDR2 SVGAGI, per germline. This CDR3 has 13 residues. Written as DNA, the CDR3 is TGTGCCAGCAGTTTTCAGGAGAATGAAAAACTGTTTTTT. Translated, it gives CASSFQENEKLFF.

CDR3 sequence reads: CASSLGSGSQPYNEQFF. The DNA for the CDR3 is TGTGCCAGCAGCTTGGGGAGCGGGAGTCAACCCTACAATGAGCAGTTCTTC. The chain employs TRBV5-8 and TRBJ2-1; 8 nucleotides match TRBD2. V lost 0 bases and J lost 2; bases outside the gene matches: 7. The CDR3 contains 17 residues. Germline V gene sequence: CDR1 SGHTS, CDR2 YDEGEE.

The V and J genes are TRBV6-4 and TRBJ2-1; D perhaps matches TRBD2 (6 bases). The CDR3 is 14 residues long. The ends were cut back, 8 bases at V and 3 bases at J, with 14 bases in the middle. Germline CDR1 and CDR2: MRHNA and SNTAGT. In DNA form, the CDR3 reads TGTGCCAGCCGAAGGGAGGTTTTCTACAATGAGCAGTTCTTC. This codes for CASRREVFYNEQFF.

The J gene is TRBJ2-5, the V gene TRBV2; D is undetermined. The CDR3 extends over 11 amino acids. Germline V gives CDR1 SNHLY, CDR2 FYNNEI. CDR3 bases: TGTACCTCAAGTCCCCAAGAGACCCAGTACTTC. Its translation: CTSSPQETQYF. The whole variable domain, filled in from reference TRBV2 and TRBJ2-5, reads EPEVTQTPSHQVTQMGQEVILRCVPISNHLYFYWYRQILGQKVEFLVSFYNNEISEKSEIFDDQFSVERPDGSNFTLKIRSTKLEDSAMYFCTSSPQETQYFGPGTRLLVL.

V is TRBV6-5 and J is TRBJ2-5; tentatively, D is TRBD2 (6 bases). Looked up from germline, CDR1 is MNHEY and CDR2 is SVGAGI. V was cut by 5 bases and J by 5 bases, with 15 bases left in between. The CDR3 totals 14 residues. CDR3 residues: CASSAGLGWETQYF. CDR3 nucleotide sequence: TGTGCCAGCAGTGCGGGACTGGGGTGGGAGACCCAGTACTTC.

V usage is TRBV9 and J usage is TRBJ1-1; no definite D call. Germline V gene lookup returns CDR1 SGDLS and CDR2 YYNGEE. The CDR3 is made up of 14 amino acids. V dropped 3 bases and J dropped 1 base, with 10 bases sitting between them. In nucleotides, the CDR3 is TGTGCCAGCAGCGCCGAATACCCGAACACTGAAGCTTTCTTT. Residues: CASSAEYPNTEAFF.

The chain employs TRBV19 and TRBJ2-1; unclear D gene. V shed 1 base and J shed 6 bases, with 7 bases lying between them. The CDR3 loop spans 13 amino acids. Germline V lookup: CDR1 LNHDA, CDR2 SQIVND (reference sequence). The CDR3 is CASSIAVLNEQFF. The CDR3, as DNA: TGTGCCAGTAGTATAGCGGTCCTCAATGAGCAGTTCTTC.